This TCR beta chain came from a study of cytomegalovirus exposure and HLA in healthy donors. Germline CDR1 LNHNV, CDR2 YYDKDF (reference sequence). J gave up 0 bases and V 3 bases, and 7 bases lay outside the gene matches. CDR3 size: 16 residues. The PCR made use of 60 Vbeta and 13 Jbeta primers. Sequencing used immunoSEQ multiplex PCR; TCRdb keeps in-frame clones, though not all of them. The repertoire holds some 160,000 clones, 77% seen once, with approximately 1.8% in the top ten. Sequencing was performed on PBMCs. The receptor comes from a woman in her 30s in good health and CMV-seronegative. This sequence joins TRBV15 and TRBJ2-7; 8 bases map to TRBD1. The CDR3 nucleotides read TGTGCCACCAGCAGTGGGCAGGGGGCGGCCTCCTACGAGCAGTACTTC. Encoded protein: CATSSGQGAASYEQYF.